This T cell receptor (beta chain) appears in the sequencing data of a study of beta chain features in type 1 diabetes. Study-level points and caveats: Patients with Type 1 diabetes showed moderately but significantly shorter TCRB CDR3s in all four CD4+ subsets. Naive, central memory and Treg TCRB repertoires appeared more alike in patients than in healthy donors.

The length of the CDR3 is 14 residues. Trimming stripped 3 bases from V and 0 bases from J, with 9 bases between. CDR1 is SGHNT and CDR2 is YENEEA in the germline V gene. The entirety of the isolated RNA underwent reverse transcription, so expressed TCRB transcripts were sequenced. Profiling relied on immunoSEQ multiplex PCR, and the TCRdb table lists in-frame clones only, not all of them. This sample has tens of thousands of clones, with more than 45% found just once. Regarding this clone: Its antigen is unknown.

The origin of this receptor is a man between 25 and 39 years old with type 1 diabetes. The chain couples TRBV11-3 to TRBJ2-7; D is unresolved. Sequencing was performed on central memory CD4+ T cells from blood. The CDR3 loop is CASSLGHSSYEQYF. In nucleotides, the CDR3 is TGTGCCAGCAGCTTGGGCCACAGCTCCTACGAGCAGTACTTC.